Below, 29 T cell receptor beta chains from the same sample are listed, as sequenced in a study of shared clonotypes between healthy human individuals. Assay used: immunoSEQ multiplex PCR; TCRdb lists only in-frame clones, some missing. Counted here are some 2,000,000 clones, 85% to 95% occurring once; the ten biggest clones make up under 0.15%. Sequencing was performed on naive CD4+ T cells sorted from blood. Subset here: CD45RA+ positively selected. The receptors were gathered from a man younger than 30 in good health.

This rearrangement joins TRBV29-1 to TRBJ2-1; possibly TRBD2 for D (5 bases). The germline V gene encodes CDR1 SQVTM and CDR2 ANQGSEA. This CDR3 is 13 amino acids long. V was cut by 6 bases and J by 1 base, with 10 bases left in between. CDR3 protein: CSVGESSYNEQFF. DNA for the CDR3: TGCAGCGTCGGGGAGTCTTCCTACAATGAGCAGTTCTTC.

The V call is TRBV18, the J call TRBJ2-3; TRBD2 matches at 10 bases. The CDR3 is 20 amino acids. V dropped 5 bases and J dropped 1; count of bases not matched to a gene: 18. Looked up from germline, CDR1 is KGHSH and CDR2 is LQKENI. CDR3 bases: TGTGCCAGCTCAACCAGGCTCCAAGCTCTCCTAGCGGGGGGCACAGATACGCAGTATTTT. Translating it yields CASSTRLQALLAGGTDTQYF.

The CDR3 sequence is CASSPQGVTNYGYTF. The CDR3 DNA follows: TGTGCCAGCAGCCCCCAGGGGGTTACTAACTATGGCTACACCTTC. The chain employs TRBV7-2 and TRBJ1-2; TRBD1 aligns across 7 bases. The CDR3 sequence is 15 residues long. The V and J ends lost 5 bases and 0 bases, in that order; junction bases with no gene match: 6. Germline loops: CDR1 SGHTA, CDR2 FQGNSA.

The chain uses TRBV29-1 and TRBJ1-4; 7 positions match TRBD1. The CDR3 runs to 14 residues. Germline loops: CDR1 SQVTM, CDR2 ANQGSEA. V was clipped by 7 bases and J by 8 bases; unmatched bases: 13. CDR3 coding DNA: TGCAGCGCCCTAGGGGGCGCAGGGGTCGAAAAACTGTTTTTT. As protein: CSALGGAGVEKLFF.

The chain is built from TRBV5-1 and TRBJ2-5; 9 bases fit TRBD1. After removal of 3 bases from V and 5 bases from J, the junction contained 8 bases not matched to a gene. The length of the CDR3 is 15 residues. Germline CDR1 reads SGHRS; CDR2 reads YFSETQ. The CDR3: CASSSQGAGGETQYF. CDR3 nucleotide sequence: TGCGCCAGCAGCTCACAGGGGGCTGGCGGGGAGACCCAGTACTTC.

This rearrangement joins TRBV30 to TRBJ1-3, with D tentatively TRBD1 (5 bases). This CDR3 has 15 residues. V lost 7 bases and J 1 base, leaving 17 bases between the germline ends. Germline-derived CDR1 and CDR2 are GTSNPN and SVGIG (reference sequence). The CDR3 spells CASARGYPSGNTIYF. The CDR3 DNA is TGTGCCTCTGCCCGGGGCTATCCATCTGGAAACACCATATATTTT.

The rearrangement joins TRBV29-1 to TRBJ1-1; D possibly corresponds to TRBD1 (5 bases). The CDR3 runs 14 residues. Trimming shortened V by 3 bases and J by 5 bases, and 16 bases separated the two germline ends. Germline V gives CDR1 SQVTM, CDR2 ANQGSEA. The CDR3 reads CSVEPTPGGTEAFF. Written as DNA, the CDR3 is TGCAGCGTTGAGCCAACACCGGGGGGGACTGAAGCTTTCTTT.

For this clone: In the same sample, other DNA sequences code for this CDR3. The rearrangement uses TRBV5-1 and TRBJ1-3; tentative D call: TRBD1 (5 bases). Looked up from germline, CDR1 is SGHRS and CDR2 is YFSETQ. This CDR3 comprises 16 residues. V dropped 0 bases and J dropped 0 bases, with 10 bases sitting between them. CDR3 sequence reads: CASSLEGPFSGNTIYF. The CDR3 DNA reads TGCGCCAGCAGCTTGGAGGGACCGTTCTCTGGAAACACCATATATTTT.

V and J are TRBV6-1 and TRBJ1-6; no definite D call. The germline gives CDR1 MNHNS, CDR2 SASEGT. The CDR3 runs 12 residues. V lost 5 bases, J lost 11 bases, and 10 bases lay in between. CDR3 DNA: TGTGCCAGCAGTCATAAGAGCGCACCCCTCCACTTT. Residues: CASSHKSAPLHF.

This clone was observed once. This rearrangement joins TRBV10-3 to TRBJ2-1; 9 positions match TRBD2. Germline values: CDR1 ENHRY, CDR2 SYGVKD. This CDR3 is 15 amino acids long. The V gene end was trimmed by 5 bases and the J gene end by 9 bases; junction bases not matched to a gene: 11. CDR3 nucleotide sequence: TGTGCCATCAGTTCCGGGACTAGCACCCCTCGTGAGCAGTTCTTC. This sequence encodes CAISSGTSTPREQFF.

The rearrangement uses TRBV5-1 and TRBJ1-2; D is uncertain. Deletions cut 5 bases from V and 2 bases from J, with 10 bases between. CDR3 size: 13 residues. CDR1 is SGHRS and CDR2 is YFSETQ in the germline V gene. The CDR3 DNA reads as TGCGCCAGCAGGGCGGCCCCGAACTATGGCTACACCTTC. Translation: CASRAAPNYGYTF.

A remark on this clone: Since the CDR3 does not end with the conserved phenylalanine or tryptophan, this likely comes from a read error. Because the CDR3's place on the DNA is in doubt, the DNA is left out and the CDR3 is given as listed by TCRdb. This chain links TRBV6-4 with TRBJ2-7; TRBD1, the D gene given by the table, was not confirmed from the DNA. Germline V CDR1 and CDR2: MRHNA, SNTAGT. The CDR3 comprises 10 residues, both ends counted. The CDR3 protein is CAGGTGAIEI.

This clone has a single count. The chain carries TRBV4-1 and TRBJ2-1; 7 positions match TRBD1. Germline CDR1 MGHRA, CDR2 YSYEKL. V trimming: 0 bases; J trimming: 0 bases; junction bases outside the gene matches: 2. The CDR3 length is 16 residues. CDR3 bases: TGCGCCAGCAGCCAAGATCCAGGGGGCTCCTACAATGAGCAGTTCTTC. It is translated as CASSQDPGGSYNEQFF.

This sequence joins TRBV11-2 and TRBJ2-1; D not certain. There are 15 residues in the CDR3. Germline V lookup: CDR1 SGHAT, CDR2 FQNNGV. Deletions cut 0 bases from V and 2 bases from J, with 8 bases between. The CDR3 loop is CASSLDGQPYNEQFF. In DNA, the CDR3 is TGTGCCAGCAGCTTAGATGGGCAGCCCTACAATGAGCAGTTCTTC.

CDR3: CASSLSSGADEQFF. The CDR3 DNA reads as TGTGCCAGCAGCTTAAGCTCGGGGGCGGATGAGCAGTTCTTC. The chain combines TRBV7-3 with TRBJ2-1; the D call may be TRBD1 or TRBD2 (6 bases each). The V and J ends lost 1 base and 8 bases respectively, with 12 bases between them. The CDR3 extends over 14 amino acids. Germline V CDR1 and CDR2: SGHTA, FQGTGA. The full variable domain, completed using reference TRBV7-3 and TRBJ2-1, is GAGVSQTPSNKVTEKGKYVELRCDPISGHTALYWYRQSLGQGPEFLIYFQGTGAADDSGLPNDRFFAVRPEGSVSTLKIQRTERGDSAVYLCASSLSSGADEQFFGPGTRLTVL.

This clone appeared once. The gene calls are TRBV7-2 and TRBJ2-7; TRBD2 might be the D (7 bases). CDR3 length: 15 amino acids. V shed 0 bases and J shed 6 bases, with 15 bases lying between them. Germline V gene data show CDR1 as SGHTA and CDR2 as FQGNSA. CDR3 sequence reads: CASSLAGGLTVEQYF. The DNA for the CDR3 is TGTGCCAGCAGCTTAGCGGGGGGGCTCACGGTCGAGCAGTACTTC.

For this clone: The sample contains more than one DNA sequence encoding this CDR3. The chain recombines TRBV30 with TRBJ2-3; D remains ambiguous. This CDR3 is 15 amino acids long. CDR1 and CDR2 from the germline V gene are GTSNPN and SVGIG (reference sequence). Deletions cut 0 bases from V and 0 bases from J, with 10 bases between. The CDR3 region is CAWSVGGTSTDTQYF. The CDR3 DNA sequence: TGTGCCTGGAGTGTAGGCGGAACTAGCACAGATACGCAGTATTTT. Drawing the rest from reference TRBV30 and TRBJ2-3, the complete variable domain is SQTIHQWPATLVQPVGSPLSLECTVEGTSNPNLYWYRQAAGRGLQLLFYSVGIGQISSEVPQNLSASRPQDRQFILSSKKLLLSDSGFYLCAWSVGGTSTDTQYFGPGTRLTVL.

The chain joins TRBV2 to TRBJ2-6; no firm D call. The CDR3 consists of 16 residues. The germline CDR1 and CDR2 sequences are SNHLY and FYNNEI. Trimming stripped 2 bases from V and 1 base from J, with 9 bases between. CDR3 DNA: TGTGCCAGCAGTGAATCGGGCAGGTCTGGGGCCAACGTCCTGACTTTC. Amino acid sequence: CASSESGRSGANVLTF.

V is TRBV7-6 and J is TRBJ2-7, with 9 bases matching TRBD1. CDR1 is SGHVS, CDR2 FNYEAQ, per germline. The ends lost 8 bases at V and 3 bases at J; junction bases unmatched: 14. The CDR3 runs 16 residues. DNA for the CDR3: TGTGCCAGCGGCTCACCCTACAGGGGGCGCGTCTACGAGCAGTACTTC. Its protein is CASGSPYRGRVYEQYF.

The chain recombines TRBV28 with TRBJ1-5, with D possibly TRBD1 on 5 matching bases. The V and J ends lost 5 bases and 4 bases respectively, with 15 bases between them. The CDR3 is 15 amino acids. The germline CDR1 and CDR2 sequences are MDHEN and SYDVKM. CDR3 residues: CASSGGKRGNQPQHF. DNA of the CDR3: TGTGCCAGCAGTGGGGGAAAGCGCGGTAATCAGCCCCAGCATTTT.

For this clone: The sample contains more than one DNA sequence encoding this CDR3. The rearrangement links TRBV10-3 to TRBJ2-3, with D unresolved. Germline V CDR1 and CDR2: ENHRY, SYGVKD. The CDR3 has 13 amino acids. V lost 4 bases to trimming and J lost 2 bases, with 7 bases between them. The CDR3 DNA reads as TGTGCCATCAGTGGACCATCCACAGATACGCAGTATTTT. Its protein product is CAISGPSTDTQYF.

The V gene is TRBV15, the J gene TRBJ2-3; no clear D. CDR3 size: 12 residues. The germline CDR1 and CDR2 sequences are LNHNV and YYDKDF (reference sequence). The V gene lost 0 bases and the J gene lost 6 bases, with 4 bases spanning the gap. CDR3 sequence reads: CATSRDEDTQYF. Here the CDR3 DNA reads TGTGCCACCAGCAGAGATGAGGATACGCAGTATTTT.

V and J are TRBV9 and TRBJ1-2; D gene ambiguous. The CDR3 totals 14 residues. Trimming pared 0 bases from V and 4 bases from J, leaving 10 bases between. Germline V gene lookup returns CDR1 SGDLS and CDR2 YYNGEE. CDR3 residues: CASSVAIGLYGYTF. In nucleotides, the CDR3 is TGTGCCAGCAGCGTAGCGATCGGGCTCTATGGCTACACCTTC.

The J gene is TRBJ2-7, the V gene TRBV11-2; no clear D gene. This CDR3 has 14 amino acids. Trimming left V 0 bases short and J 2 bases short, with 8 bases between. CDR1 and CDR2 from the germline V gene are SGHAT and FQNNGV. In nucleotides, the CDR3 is TGTGCCAGCAGCTTAGACAGGACGACCTACGAGCAGTACTTC. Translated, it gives CASSLDRTTYEQYF.

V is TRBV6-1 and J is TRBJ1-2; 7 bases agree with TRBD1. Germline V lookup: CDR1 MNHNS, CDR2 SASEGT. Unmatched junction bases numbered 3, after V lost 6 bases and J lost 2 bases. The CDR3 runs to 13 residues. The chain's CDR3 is CASRLQGNYGYTF. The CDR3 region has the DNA TGTGCCAGCAGGTTACAGGGGAACTATGGCTACACCTTC.

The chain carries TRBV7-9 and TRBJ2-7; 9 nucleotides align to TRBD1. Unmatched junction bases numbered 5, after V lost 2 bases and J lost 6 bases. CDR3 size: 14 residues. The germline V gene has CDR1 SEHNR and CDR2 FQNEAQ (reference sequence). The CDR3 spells CASSLPQGAREQYF. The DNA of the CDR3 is TGTGCCAGCAGCTTACCACAGGGGGCGCGCGAGCAGTACTTC. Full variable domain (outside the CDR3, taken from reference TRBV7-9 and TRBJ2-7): DTGVSQNPRHKITKRGQNVTFRCDPISEHNRLYWYRQTLGQGPEFLTYFQNEAQLEKSRLLSDRFSAERPKGSFSTLEIQRTEQGDSAMYLCASSLPQGAREQYFGPGTRLTVT.

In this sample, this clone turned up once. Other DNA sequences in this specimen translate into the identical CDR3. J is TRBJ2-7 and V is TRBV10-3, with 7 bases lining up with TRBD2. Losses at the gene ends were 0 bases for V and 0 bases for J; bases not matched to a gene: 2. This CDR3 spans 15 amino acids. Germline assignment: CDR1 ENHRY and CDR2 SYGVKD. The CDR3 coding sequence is TGTGCCATCAGTGAGTCAACGGGGGGCTCCTACGAGCAGTACTTC. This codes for CAISESTGGSYEQYF.

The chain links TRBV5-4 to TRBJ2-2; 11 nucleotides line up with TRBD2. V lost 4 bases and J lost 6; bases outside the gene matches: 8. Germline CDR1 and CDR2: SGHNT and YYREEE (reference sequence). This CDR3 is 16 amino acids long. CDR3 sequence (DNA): TGTGCCAGCAGCATTTATAGCGGGGGGGCAGCCGGGGAGCTGTTTTTT. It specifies CASSIYSGGAAGELFF.

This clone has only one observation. This chain's CDR3 is CASSLGDRAYNEQFF. In DNA form, the CDR3 reads TGCGCCAGCAGCCTTGGTGACAGAGCCTACAATGAGCAGTTCTTC. V is TRBV4-3 and J is TRBJ2-1, with a possible D match to TRBD1 (5 bases). The length of the CDR3 is 15 residues. V lost 4 bases and J 2 bases, leaving 12 bases between the germline ends. In germline, CDR1 is LGHNA, CDR2 YSLEER.